A selection of T cell receptor beta chains follows, all from one sample in a study of T cell responses to AZD1222 COVID-19 vaccine. The assay was immunoSEQ multiplex PCR, and TCRdb's table has in-frame clones only and misses some. Of 150,000 to 200,000 clones listed, about 90% are singletons. The source material was peripheral blood, sampled on day 0 of AZD1222 vaccination. These TCRs come from an adult in good health. The CDR3 runs from the conserved cysteine through the conserved F or W. The D gene is left open where the match is weak. Size tells how often a clone was seen (once, few, many) or the class of an expanded clone, and some rows leave it out.

V: TRBV28; J: TRBJ2-1; D: -; size: -; DNA: TGTGCCAGCAGCGGGACGCCCAGGGTGAGGAATGAGCAGTTCTTC; CDR3: CASSGTPRVRNEQFF
V: TRBV29-1; J: TRBJ1-2; D: -; size: -; DNA: TGCAGCGCGACAGACCCGGATGGCTACACCTTC; CDR3: CSATDPDGYTF
V: TRBV3-1/TRBV3-2; J: TRBJ2-7; D: TRBD1; size: -; DNA: TGTGCCAGCAGCCAAGCAGGGGGAAGCTACGAGCAGTACTTC; CDR3: CASSQAGGSYEQYF
V: TRBV6-4; J: TRBJ2-1; D: TRBD2; size: few; DNA: TGTGCCAGCAGTGACGAAGCGGGGGAGGTGAATGAGCAGTTCTTC; CDR3: CASSDEAGEVNEQFF
V: TRBV24-1; J: TRBJ1-1; D: -; size: -; DNA: TGTGCCACCAGTGACTCCAGGGGAGGTACGACTGAAGCTTTCTTT; CDR3: CATSDSRGGTTEAFF
V: TRBV3-1/TRBV3-2; J: TRBJ1-5; D: -; size: -; DNA: TGTGCCAGCAGCCGGAACGGAAGAGATCAGCCCCAGCATTTT; CDR3: CASSRNGRDQPQHF
V: TRBV7-8; J: TRBJ2-3; D: TRBD2; size: -; DNA: TGTGCCAGCAGCTTACCAGCGGGGGGGTATACGCAGTATTTT; CDR3: CASSLPAGGYTQYF
V: TRBV7-3; J: TRBJ2-7; D: -; size: -; DNA: TGTGCCAGCAGCTTAAGGGATTCCTACGAGCAGTACTTC; CDR3: CASSLRDSYEQYF
V: TRBV3-1/TRBV3-2; J: TRBJ1-2; D: -; size: -; DNA: TGTGCCAGCAGCCACCTCAGAGGAGGCTACACCTTC; CDR3: CASSHLRGGYTF
V: TRBV18; J: TRBJ2-2; D: -; size: -; DNA: TGTGCCAGCTCACCACCGGGCCCGGTAGGGCGTATGCCCGGGGAGCTGTTTTTT; CDR3: CASSPPGPVGRMPGELFF
V: TRBV4-2; J: TRBJ1-1; D: -; size: few; DNA: TGTGCCAGCAGCCAAGATACCCGGTGGGGGGGGGAAGCTTTCTTT; CDR3: CASSQDTRWGGEAFF
V: TRBV10-2; J: TRBJ2-7; D: TRBD1; size: -; DNA: TGCGCCAGCCTAGGGACAGCCTACGAGCAGTACTTC; CDR3: CASLGTAYEQYF
V: TRBV5-1; J: TRBJ1-2; D: TRBD1; size: -; DNA: TGCGCCAGGACCCGGCCCGAGGACAGGTACCGCTATGGCTACACCTTC; CDR3: CARTRPEDRYRYGYTF
V: TRBV7-9; J: TRBJ2-5; D: -; size: -; DNA: TGTGCCAGCAGCTTAGCAGGAGAGACCCAGTACTTC; CDR3: CASSLAGETQYF
V: TRBV2; J: TRBJ2-7; D: TRBD2; size: -; DNA: TGTGCCAGCAGTGATAAATTAGCGGGGGGCCTTGGATACGAGCAGTACTTC; CDR3: CASSDKLAGGLGYEQYF
V: TRBV6-5; J: TRBJ1-3; D: TRBD1; size: -; DNA: TGTGCCAGCAGTTACTGGGACAGGGGGCCTGGAAACACCATATATTTT; CDR3: CASSYWDRGPGNTIYF
V: TRBV7-9; J: TRBJ2-2; D: -; size: -; DNA: TGTGCCAGCAGCTTAGGGGGGGCTTCCACCGGGGAGCTGTTTTTT; CDR3: CASSLGGASTGELFF
V: TRBV7-6; J: TRBJ1-2; D: TRBD1; size: once; DNA: TGTGCCAGCAGCTTAGGAGGACAGGGTGACTATGGCTACACCTTC; CDR3: CASSLGGQGDYGYTF
V: TRBV5-4; J: TRBJ2-5; D: -; size: -; DNA: TGTGCCAGCAGCTTCTTGGGGCGGGGGCCGGGGGAGACCCAGTACTTC; CDR3: CASSFLGRGPGETQYF
V: TRBV5-4; J: TRBJ1-2; D: -; size: -; DNA: TGTGCCAGCAGCCCCCCCAACAGCTATGGCTACACCTTC; CDR3: CASSPPNSYGYTF
V: TRBV5-1; J: TRBJ1-4; D: TRBD1; size: -; DNA: TGCGCCAGCAGCTTGGGTGGACAGGGTGGCGAAAAACTGTTTTTT; CDR3: CASSLGGQGGEKLFF
V: TRBV12-3/TRBV12-4; J: TRBJ1-2; D: -; size: few; DNA: TGTGCCAGCAGTTTAATCCCTGGCGGCTACACCTTC; CDR3: CASSLIPGGYTF
V: TRBV2; J: TRBJ1-3; D: -; size: once; DNA: TGTGCCAGCAGGCGTACCGGGACGGACTCTGGAAACACCATATATTTT; CDR3: CASRRTGTDSGNTIYF
V: TRBV4-1; J: TRBJ1-2; D: -; size: -; DNA: TGCGCCAGCAGCCAACAGGAAGGGACAAACTATGGCTACACCTTC; CDR3: CASSQQEGTNYGYTF
V: TRBV4-2; J: TRBJ1-5; D: -; size: -; DNA: TGTGCCAGCAGCCAAGAACTTGGGGGACAATTCCTAGGACAGCCCCAGCATTTT; CDR3: CASSQELGGQFLGQPQHF
V: TRBV6-6; J: TRBJ2-2; D: -; size: -; DNA: TGTGCCAGCAGCCGGCAAGCCCCGTCGAACACCGGGGAGCTGTTTTTT; CDR3: CASSRQAPSNTGELFF
V: TRBV19; J: TRBJ1-3; D: -; size: -; DNA: TGTGCCAGTATAGACGGGGGAACTGGAAACACCATATATTTT; CDR3: CASIDGGTGNTIYF
V: TRBV4-1; J: TRBJ2-7; D: -; size: -; DNA: TGCGCCAGCAGCCAGTTTAGCCAATCGCCCCACCGCTGGGAGCAGTACTTC; CDR3: CASSQFSQSPHRWEQYF
V: TRBV5-6; J: TRBJ1-2; D: TRBD1; size: -; DNA: TGTGCCAGCAGCCGGGACAGGGGCTTTGGCTACACCTTC; CDR3: CASSRDRGFGYTF
V: TRBV5-1; J: TRBJ2-7; D: -; size: once; DNA: TGCGCCAGCAGCTTGTCGAACAGCGCCTACGAGCAGTACTTC; CDR3: CASSLSNSAYEQYF
V: TRBV28; J: TRBJ2-2; D: -; size: -; DNA: TGTGCCAGCAGCGACGGCCGGGGGAACACCGGGGAGCTGTTTTTT; CDR3: CASSDGRGNTGELFF
V: TRBV7-2; J: TRBJ2-2; D: -; size: -; DNA: TGTGCCAGCAGCGCGGGTTCGGGCACCGGGGAGCTGTTTTTT; CDR3: CASSAGSGTGELFF
V: TRBV28; J: TRBJ1-5; D: TRBD1; size: few; DNA: TGTGCCAGCACCCCGGGACAGGGCAATCAGCCCCAGCATTTT; CDR3: CASTPGQGNQPQHF
V: TRBV7-9; J: TRBJ1-6; D: TRBD1; size: once; DNA: TGTGCCAGCAGCAACCGGGACAGTGGGGGGAATTCACCCCTCCACTTT; CDR3: CASSNRDSGGNSPLHF
V: TRBV19; J: TRBJ2-1; D: -; size: -; DNA: TGTGCCAGTACTCATGGAGGGGACTACAATGAGCAGTTCTTC; CDR3: CASTHGGDYNEQFF
V: TRBV27; J: TRBJ1-1; D: -; size: -; DNA: TGTGCCAGCAGTTTGGCCAGGTTCAGGACTGAAGCTTTCTTT; CDR3: CASSLARFRTEAFF
V: TRBV3-1/TRBV3-2; J: TRBJ2-7; D: -; size: -; DNA: TGTGCCAGCAGCCAAGTGCCCGGAGGACTTTACGAGCAGTACTTC; CDR3: CASSQVPGGLYEQYF
V: TRBV7-6; J: TRBJ2-3; D: -; size: -; DNA: TGTGCCAGCAGCTTCCGACTAGTTGGAGCCCCAGATACGCAGTATTTT; CDR3: CASSFRLVGAPDTQYF
V: TRBV4-2; J: TRBJ1-1; D: -; size: -; DNA: TGTGCCAGCAGCCAGCCCCCCGGCTGGGCTTTCTTT; CDR3: CASSQPPGWAFF
V: TRBV7-8; J: TRBJ2-7; D: -; size: few; DNA: TGTGCCAGCAGCTTATACAGGATCGTGAGCTCCTACGAGCAGTACTTC; CDR3: CASSLYRIVSSYEQYF
V: TRBV9; J: TRBJ1-1; D: TRBD1; size: -; DNA: TGTGCCAGCAGCGTAGGGTTTTCAGGGGGCCGGAGCACTGAAGCTTTCTTT; CDR3: CASSVGFSGGRSTEAFF
V: TRBV27; J: TRBJ1-1; D: -; size: -; DNA: TGTGCCAGCAGTTTATCCGCCTGGGCTGAAGCTTTCTTT; CDR3: CASSLSAWAEAFF
V: TRBV7-6; J: TRBJ1-5; D: -; size: -; DNA: TGTGCCAGCAGCTTAGCGCCCAGGGGTAGGAGGGATCAGCCCCAGCATTTT; CDR3: CASSLAPRGRRDQPQHF
V: TRBV7-9; J: TRBJ1-5; D: -; size: -; DNA: TGTGCCAGCAGCTTAGACAGGGCAAATCAGCCCCAGCATTTT; CDR3: CASSLDRANQPQHF
V: TRBV7-2; J: TRBJ2-2; D: -; size: -; DNA: TGTGCCAGCAGCTCTACACGCAGGGCCGGGGAGCTGTTTTTT; CDR3: CASSSTRRAGELFF
V: TRBV4-1; J: TRBJ2-5; D: TRBD2; size: -; DNA: TGCGCCAGCAGCCAAGAATGGCGGGGGGGTTCCCCCCCCCAAGAGACCCAGTACTTC; CDR3: CASSQEWRGGSPPQETQYF
V: TRBV19; J: TRBJ2-3; D: -; size: -; DNA: TGTGCCAGTAGTATAGGAGGGGCCCACACAGATACGCAGTATTTT; CDR3: CASSIGGAHTDTQYF
V: TRBV7-9; J: TRBJ1-1; D: -; size: -; DNA: TGTGCCAGCAGCGAACAGGCCGGGCTGACTGAAGCTTTCTTT; CDR3: CASSEQAGLTEAFF
V: TRBV28; J: TRBJ1-1; D: -; size: -; DNA: TGTGCCAGCAGCCCCAGATACATTCGCATGAACACTGAAGCTTTCTTT; CDR3: CASSPRYIRMNTEAFF
V: TRBV21-1; J: TRBJ1-4; D: -; size: -; DNA: TGTGCCAGCAGCTCCGCGACCCCGGGCGAAACGCAACTGTTTTTT; CDR3: CASSSATPGETQLFF
V: TRBV5-1; J: TRBJ1-2; D: -; size: -; DNA: TGCGCCAGCAGCTTGGCCGACAGGAGCTATGGCTACACCTTC; CDR3: CASSLADRSYGYTF
V: TRBV29-1; J: TRBJ2-2; D: TRBD1; size: -; DNA: TGCAGCGGCGGACAGGGGAACACCGGGGAGCTGTTTTTT; CDR3: CSGGQGNTGELFF
V: TRBV24-1; J: TRBJ2-6; D: -; size: -; DNA: TGTGCCACCAGTGATGGGGGGGCCGGGGCCAACGTCCTGACTTTC; CDR3: CATSDGGAGANVLTF
V: TRBV11-2; J: TRBJ2-2; D: -; size: -; DNA: TGTGCCAGCAGCGAGTCCCCGGGATACACGAACACCGGGGAGCTGTTTTTT; CDR3: CASSESPGYTNTGELFF
V: TRBV6-4; J: TRBJ1-5; D: TRBD1; size: -; DNA: TGTGCCAGCAGTGCCCCGCGACCGGACAGGGAGGGCTATAGCAATCAGCCCCAGCATTTT; CDR3: CASSAPRPDREGYSNQPQHF